This TCR beta chain was captured by sequencing in a study of T cell responses to AZD1222 COVID-19 vaccine. Looking at the study overall: Analysis merged second doses at about 4 or about 12 weeks. General observations from the study: CD4 TCRs covered the whole spike, strongest at regions 160-218 and 743-854.

TCRdb's table, derived via immunoSEQ multiplex PCR, lists solely in-frame clones and lacks some. The table lists approximately 150,000 clones, about nine tenths of them singletons. CDR1 and CDR2 (germline): LNHDA, SQIVND (reference sequence). V lost 3 bases and J 1 base, leaving 12 bases between the germline ends. The CDR3 contains 15 residues. The sample holds one count of this clone. What it binds is not known. The rearrangement links TRBV19 to TRBJ1-1; no definite D call. Sequencing used peripheral blood, obtained on day 0 of AZD1222 vaccination. This sequence originates from an adult in good health. The CDR3 is CASSISSSPNTEAFF. CDR3 sequence (DNA): TGTGCCAGTAGTATTAGCAGCTCCCCGAACACTGAAGCTTTCTTT. The full variable domain, its missing parts supplied by reference TRBV19 and TRBJ1-1, is DGGITQSPKYLFRKEGQNVTLSCEQNLNHDAMYWYRQDPGQGLRLIYYSQIVNDFQKGDIAEGYSVSREKKESFPLTVTSAQKNPTAFYLCASSISSSPNTEAFFGQGTRLTVV.